This TCR beta chain was recorded in a study of blood T cell repertoires in COVID-19 (dated by TCRdb to the early 2020s). About the investigation overall: Samples covering the acute and convalescent phases of COVID-19 were provided by collaborators in the United States, Italy and Spain. The dataset comprised deeply sampled blood TCRbeta repertoires from subjects exposed to, actively infected with, or recovered from COVID-19. The prospective study material was composed of cDNA or gDNA derived from T cells, B-cell-depleted T cells, or PBMCs. The repertoires were made available in a free public database intended to serve as a resource for research on the immune response to SARS-CoV-2. Sample metadata almost always included a de-identified subject ID, COVID-19 status, age in years and sex. HLA class I and class II types, where available, came from metadata supplied by the sample provider rather than from assay-based typing. Samples came from the ongoing ImmuneRACE study (first 160 participants) plus 1,254 subjects from 6 global collaborators.

TCRbeta CDR3 regions were amplified from genomic DNA by means of the immunoSEQ Assay, a bias-controlled multiplex PCR. Per the original workflow: The number of nucleated cells in each sample was estimated by amplification of reference gene primers within the assay. To quantify the absolute abundance of each unique TCRbeta CDR3 rearrangement, sequence reads were collapsed and filtered. Productive Simpson clonality was computed per sample as the square root of Simpson's diversity index over productive rearrangements. Entries here come from immuneACCESS through TCRdb and include only in-frame sequences with V and J called. Some clones fail to appear in such tables; in the studies checked, an unresolved V gene covers under half of the shortfall, and the cause of the remainder is unknown. D and trimming were read from the DNA, whereas the V and J calls and clone size are those reported in that table. Recorded for this sample are 200,000 or so clones; 80% to 90% of them occurred a single time. The ten most abundant clones make up 2.2% of the sample.

Here is what the overall study found, with its caveats: The quantity of clinical and demographic metadata differed by source and by participant and was supplied without curation.

About this clone: There is no known antigen for this receptor. Base qualities are missing; no much larger clone stands one base away.

The CDR3 starts with the cysteine, ends with the phenylalanine, and has 15 residues. Just CDR3 DNA is preserved here, 45 bases in frame from base 1. Trimming at the junction amounts to 3 bases on V and 4 bases on J, and the germline ends lie 10 bases apart. CDR1 and CDR2 (SEHNR, FQNEAQ) derive from the germline V gene (reference sequence). The collaborating institutions used their own protocols to collect whole blood in K2EDTA tubes. For TCRbeta analysis, collaborator samples were shipped as frozen whole blood, as isolated PBMCs, or as DNA extracted from either sample type. The TCR comes from a woman in her forties or fifties with acute or convalescent COVID-19. Sample: peripheral blood. The chain is assembled from TRBV7-9 and TRBJ2-6; the D gene assignment is ambiguous. DNA sequence: TGTGCCAGCAGCTTCCCCGGGTCCGGGGCCAACGTCCTGACTTTC. Translated, it reads CASSFPGSGANVLTF. The CDR3 plus the reference TRBV7-9 and TRBJ2-6 genes for the other parts give the full variable domain: DTGVSQNPRHKITKRGQNVTFRCDPISEHNRLYWYRQTLGQGPEFLTYFQNEAQLEKSRLLSDRFSAERPKGSFSTLEIQRTEQGDSAMYLCASSFPGSGANVLTFGAGSRLTVL.